The clone carrying this TCR beta chain was recorded only once. Its antigen is as yet unknown. One end of the junction varies from germline; a read error may be responsible. Germline assignment: CDR1 SSHAT and CDR2 FNYEAQ (reference sequence). The CDR3 is 15 residues long. The repertoire was sequenced with immunoSEQ multiplex PCR; TCRdb's copy has only in-frame clones and lacks some. The table includes about 680,000 clones, about 90% detected once. These data are taken from a study of shared clonotypes between healthy human individuals. General study points: Blood was the sole source, and tissue repertoires probably differ. Shared clonotypes: approximately 5.3% naive CD4, about 3.3% naive CD8, 2.3% memory CD4, about 0.4% memory CD8.

As defined, naive CD8 cells were CD45RO-negative and positively selected for CCR7, with terminally differentiated effector memory CD45RA+ cells excluded. Donation came from healthy HIV-negative adults that had no recent acute infections or vaccinations. Everyone who donated was a Caucasian adult who lived in Nashville, Tennessee. The specimen sequenced was naive CD8+ T cells sorted from blood. J is TRBJ1-4 and V is TRBV7-7; 9 bases line up with TRBD1. This receptor was taken from a man younger than 45 in good health. The CDR3 bases are TGTGCTAGCAGCCCCACACAGGGGGCGTTGGAAAAACTGTTTTTT. This gives the protein CASSPTQGALEKLFF.